This entry is about one TCR beta chain. This entry is derived from a study of blood T cell repertoires in COVID-19. Looking at the study overall: The United States, Italy and Spain were the sources of the acute and convalescent COVID-19 samples. Nucleic acid was either cDNA or gDNA, and it came from T cells, B-cell-depleted T cells, or PBMCs.

From germline, CDR1 is SGHRS and CDR2 YFSETQ. Unmatched junction bases numbered 2, after V lost 3 bases and J lost 7 bases. CDR3 size: 12 residues. Per the authors' pipeline: It was from reference gene primer amplification that nucleated cell counts were estimated. Some clones are missing from TCRdb's copy, which holds only in-frame ones; the method was immunoSEQ multiplex PCR. V and J calls and clone size come straight from that table; D and trimming were deduced from the DNA. Of tens of thousands of clones listed, 92% are singletons. The clonotype comes from a man aged 50 to 59 with active COVID-19. This rearrangement joins TRBV5-1 to TRBJ1-2; TRBD1 aligns across 8 bases. The sample taken for sequencing was peripheral blood. CDR3 residues: CASSYDRGGYTF. The CDR3 DNA sequence: TGCGCCAGCAGCTACGACAGGGGTGGCTACACCTTC.